Below, 19 T cell receptor beta chains from the same sample are listed, as sequenced in a study of beta chain features in type 1 diabetes. Reverse transcribing all isolated RNA meant expressed TCRB transcripts were sequenced. Using immunoSEQ multiplex PCR, the repertoire was profiled, and TCRdb retains in-frame clones only, with some absent. The sample yields some 900,000 clones, roughly a sixth seen once. Sequencing was performed on naive CD4+ T cells from blood. Receptor source: a woman between 18 and 30 years old in good health.

The rearrangement uses TRBV27 and TRBJ2-4; D possibly corresponds to TRBD1 (5 bases). The CDR3 spans 13 residues. V gave up 7 bases and J gave up 1 base, with 8 bases separating them. Germline CDR1 is MNHEY and CDR2 is SMNVEV (reference sequence). CDR3 nucleotide sequence: TGTGCCAGCAAGCCAGGGGCCAAAAACATTCAGTACTTC. It encodes CASKPGAKNIQYF.

Comment on this clone: The sample contains more than one DNA sequence encoding this CDR3. The rearrangement uses TRBV7-2 and TRBJ2-7; D tentatively reads TRBD1 or TRBD2 (5 bases each). Germline V CDR1 and CDR2: SGHTA, FQGNSA. This CDR3 comprises 16 residues. V was pared by 0 bases and J by 0 bases, with 12 bases between. The chain's CDR3 is CASSLAGTGSSYEQYF. The CDR3 nucleotides are TGTGCCAGCAGCTTAGCGGGGACGGGTAGCTCCTACGAGCAGTACTTC.

The genes are TRBV5-4 and TRBJ2-7, with D possibly called TRBD1 or TRBD2 (5 bases each). This CDR3 is 14 amino acids long. Trimming stripped 4 bases from V and 6 bases from J, with 17 bases between. The germline V gene encodes CDR1 SGHNT and CDR2 YYREEE (reference sequence). CDR3 in DNA: TGTGCCAGCAGCCCTGGGACCCTCCTGGGCGAGCAGTACTTC. Its protein product is CASSPGTLLGEQYF.

The chain couples TRBV10-3 to TRBJ2-3, with 9 bases that match TRBD2. Germline V gene lookup returns CDR1 ENHRY and CDR2 SYGVKD. This CDR3 spans 15 amino acids. Trimming at V came to 4 bases and at J to 7 bases, leaving 9 bases not matched to a gene. The CDR3 nucleotides are TGTGCCATCAGTGGCGCGGGTAGCGGGAGAAATACGCAGTATTTT. This gives the protein CAISGAGSGRNTQYF.

Worth noting for this clone: This sample also contains other DNA sequences that code for the same CDR3. J is TRBJ1-3 and V is TRBV18, with no clear D. The germline V gene encodes CDR1 KGHSH and CDR2 LQKENI. There are 13 residues in the CDR3. V was cut by 3 bases and J by 4 bases, with 7 bases left in between. The DNA of the CDR3 is TGTGCCAGCTCACCCTACTCGGGAAACACCATATATTTT. It specifies CASSPYSGNTIYF.

This chain connects TRBV11-2 to TRBJ1-2, with D perhaps matching TRBD1 (5 bases). This CDR3 has 13 residues. In germline, CDR1 is SGHAT, CDR2 FQNNGV. Trimming stripped 2 bases from V and 10 bases from J, with 14 bases between. In nucleotides, the CDR3 is TGTGCCAGCAGCTTATCCCGGGACGCCGACTACACCTTC. This translates into CASSLSRDADYTF.

In its sample, this clone was seen a few times. Written as DNA, the CDR3 is TGCGCCAGCAGCTTGGGAAGAGTTCGCGCACAAGAGACCCAGTACTTC. Amino acid sequence: CASSLGRVRAQETQYF. The chain has TRBV5-1 and TRBJ2-5; D not certain. Germline assignment: CDR1 SGHRS and CDR2 YFSETQ. V shed 0 bases and J shed 2 bases, with 14 bases lying between them. This CDR3 comprises 16 residues.

The chain uses TRBV5-1 and TRBJ2-6; 7 bases fit TRBD1. The J segment lost 2 bases and the V segment lost 2 bases, leaving 4 bases of the junction unmatched. The CDR3 loop spans 16 amino acids. Germline loops: CDR1 SGHRS, CDR2 YFSETQ. Here the CDR3 DNA reads TGCGCCAGCAGCTTTGCGACAGGGACTGGGGCCAACGTCCTGACTTTC. Its translation is CASSFATGTGANVLTF.

V is TRBV2 and J is TRBJ2-1, with 7 bases that match TRBD1. Looked up from germline, CDR1 is SNHLY and CDR2 is FYNNEI. The CDR3 loop spans 14 amino acids. The V gene end was trimmed by 7 bases and the J gene end by 4 bases; junction bases not matched to a gene: 7. The CDR3 nucleotides are TGTGCCAGCACAGACAGGGCCCCTTACAATGAGCAGTTCTTC. Its translation is CASTDRAPYNEQFF.

Only a few counts were recorded for this clone. This chain joins TRBV7-2 and TRBJ2-2; no clear D. Germline V gene lookup returns CDR1 SGHTA and CDR2 FQGNSA. V was clipped by 0 bases and J by 3 bases, with 11 bases between them. The CDR3 has 16 amino acids. CDR3 in DNA: TGTGCCAGCAGCTTAGCTCCGACTGGATACACCGGGGAGCTGTTTTTT. Amino acid sequence: CASSLAPTGYTGELFF.

This chain uses TRBV7-2 with TRBJ2-3, with D possibly matching TRBD2 (5 bases). The germline V gene encodes CDR1 SGHTA and CDR2 FQGNSA. The CDR3 is made up of 15 amino acids. The V end lost 2 bases, the J end lost 5 bases, and 14 bases lay between the germline ends. Written as DNA, the CDR3 is TGTGCCAGCAGCTTACAGGAAATACGGGGAGATACGCAGTATTTT. It codes for CASSLQEIRGDTQYF.

The table lists this clone with a few counts. This sequence joins TRBV27 and TRBJ2-6; D assignment may be TRBD1 or TRBD2 (5 bases each). Germline V lookup: CDR1 MNHEY, CDR2 SMNVEV (reference sequence). This CDR3 contains 17 residues. V was pared by 3 bases and J by 2 bases, with 14 bases between. CDR3 sequence reads: CASSFEGWAAGANVLTF. In DNA form, the CDR3 reads TGTGCCAGCAGTTTCGAGGGGTGGGCGGCTGGGGCCAACGTCCTGACTTTC.

This chain links TRBV5-6 with TRBJ2-5; 7 bases line up with TRBD1. V lost 4 bases to trimming and J lost 5 bases; unmatched junction nucleotides: 11. Germline lookup yields CDR1 SGHDT and CDR2 YYEEEE. This CDR3 is built from 15 residues. The CDR3 here is CASSVGDRDRETQYF. Written as DNA, the CDR3 is TGTGCCAGCAGCGTAGGAGACAGGGATCGGGAGACCCAGTACTTC.

In its sample, this clone was seen a few times. The J gene is TRBJ2-7, the V gene TRBV18; no definite D call. This CDR3 is 15 amino acids long. Germline V gene lookup returns CDR1 KGHSH and CDR2 LQKENI. The V end lost 2 bases, the J end lost 2 bases, and 13 bases lay between the germline ends. CDR3 residues: CASSPSIIGAYEQYF. DNA of the CDR3: TGTGCCAGCTCACCAAGCATAATCGGAGCCTACGAGCAGTACTTC.

The chain employs TRBV6-5 and TRBJ2-3, with TRBD2 as a possible D gene (5 bases). This CDR3 spans 15 amino acids. Germline V lookup: CDR1 MNHEY, CDR2 SVGAGI. Between the trimmed V and J ends, which lost 7 bases and 6 bases, there was a span of 20 bases. The chain's CDR3 is CASTISGAGKDTQYF. Here the CDR3 DNA reads TGTGCCAGCACCATTAGTGGTGCCGGGAAGGATACGCAGTATTTT.

The chain couples TRBV4-2 to TRBJ2-3, with D unresolved. This CDR3 is built from 16 residues. Looked up from germline, CDR1 is LGHNA and CDR2 is YNFKEQ. V was cut by 4 bases and J by 1 base, with 15 bases left in between. DNA for the CDR3: TGTGCCAGCAGCCCAGGAAGGCGTTTCGGCACAGATACGCAGTATTTT. It is translated as CASSPGRRFGTDTQYF.

The chain couples TRBV5-1 to TRBJ2-4, with 13 positions matching TRBD2. Losses at the gene ends were 4 bases for V and 5 bases for J; bases not matched to a gene: 9. Germline CDR1 and CDR2: SGHRS and YFSETQ. There are 17 residues in the CDR3. The DNA of the CDR3 is TGCGCCAGCAGCGTCTCGACTAGCGGGAGGACGGAAAACATTCAGTACTTC. This translates into CASSVSTSGRTENIQYF.

This clone was seen a few times. V and J are TRBV7-9 and TRBJ1-5; D is undetermined. The germline V gene encodes CDR1 SEHNR and CDR2 FQNEAQ (reference sequence). The CDR3 runs to 15 residues. Deletions cut 4 bases from V and 0 bases from J, with 10 bases between. In DNA, the CDR3 is TGTGCCAGCAGCTCCGGAGATTATAGCAATCAGCCCCAGCATTTT. Amino acid sequence: CASSSGDYSNQPQHF.

This chain links TRBV7-2 with TRBJ2-2; D uncertain. The CDR3 loop spans 13 amino acids. The V end was cut by 5 bases, the J end by 4 bases, with 8 bases between. Germline values: CDR1 SGHTA, CDR2 FQGNSA. The CDR3 loop reads CASSPRPTGELFF. The DNA of the CDR3 is TGTGCCAGCAGCCCGCGCCCCACCGGGGAGCTGTTTTTT.